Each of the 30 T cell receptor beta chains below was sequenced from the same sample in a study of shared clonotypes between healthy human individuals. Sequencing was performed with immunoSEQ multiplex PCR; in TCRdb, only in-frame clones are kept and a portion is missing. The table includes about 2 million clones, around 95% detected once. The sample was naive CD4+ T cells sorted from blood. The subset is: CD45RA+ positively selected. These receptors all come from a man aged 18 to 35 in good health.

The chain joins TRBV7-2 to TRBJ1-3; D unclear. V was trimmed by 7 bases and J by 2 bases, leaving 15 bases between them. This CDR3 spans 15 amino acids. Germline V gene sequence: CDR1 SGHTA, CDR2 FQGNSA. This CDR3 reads CASTHNRVPGNTIYF. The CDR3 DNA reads TGTGCCAGCACCCACAACAGAGTACCTGGAAACACCATATATTTT.

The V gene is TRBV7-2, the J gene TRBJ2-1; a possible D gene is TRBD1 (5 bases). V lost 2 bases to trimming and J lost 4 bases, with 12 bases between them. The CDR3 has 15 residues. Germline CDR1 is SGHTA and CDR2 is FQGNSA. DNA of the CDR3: TGTGCCAGCAGCTTACAGCAGGGCAAATACAATGAGCAGTTCTTC. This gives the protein CASSLQQGKYNEQFF.

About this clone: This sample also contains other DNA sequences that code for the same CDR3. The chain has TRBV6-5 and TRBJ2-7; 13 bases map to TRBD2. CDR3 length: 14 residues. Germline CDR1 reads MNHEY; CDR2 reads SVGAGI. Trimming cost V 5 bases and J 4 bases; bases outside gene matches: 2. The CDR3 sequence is CASSLTSGGYEQYF. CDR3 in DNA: TGTGCCAGCAGTCTGACTAGCGGGGGGTACGAGCAGTACTTC.

CDR3 coding DNA: TGTGCCTGGGTACCCGGACAGTTGAACACTGAAGCTTTCTTT. Protein sequence: CAWVPGQLNTEAFF. The rearrangement joins TRBV30 to TRBJ1-1, with D maybe TRBD1 (6 bases). Germline V gene data show CDR1 as GTSNPN and CDR2 as SVGIG (reference sequence). Trimming pared 5 bases from V and 0 bases from J, leaving 13 bases between. The CDR3 spans 14 residues.

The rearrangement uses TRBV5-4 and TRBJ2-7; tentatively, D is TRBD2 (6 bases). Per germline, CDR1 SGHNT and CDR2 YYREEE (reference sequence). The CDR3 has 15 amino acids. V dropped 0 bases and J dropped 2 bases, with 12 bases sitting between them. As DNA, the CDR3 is TGTGCCAGCAGCTTGGGGCGGGACCGACCCTACGAGCAGTACTTC. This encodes CASSLGRDRPYEQYF.

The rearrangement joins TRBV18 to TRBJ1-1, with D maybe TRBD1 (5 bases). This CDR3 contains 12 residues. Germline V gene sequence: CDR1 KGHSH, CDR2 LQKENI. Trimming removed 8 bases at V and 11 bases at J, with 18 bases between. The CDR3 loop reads CASRGSGEAAFF. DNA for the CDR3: TGTGCCAGCCGCGGGTCGGGGGAGGCGGCTTTCTTT.

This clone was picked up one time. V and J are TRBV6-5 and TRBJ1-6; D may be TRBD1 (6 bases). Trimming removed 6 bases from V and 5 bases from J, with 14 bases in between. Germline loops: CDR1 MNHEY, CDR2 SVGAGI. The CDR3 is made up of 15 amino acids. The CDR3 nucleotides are TGTGCCAGCAGGACAGGTTCGGGCCATAATTCACCCCTCCACTTT. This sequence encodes CASRTGSGHNSPLHF.

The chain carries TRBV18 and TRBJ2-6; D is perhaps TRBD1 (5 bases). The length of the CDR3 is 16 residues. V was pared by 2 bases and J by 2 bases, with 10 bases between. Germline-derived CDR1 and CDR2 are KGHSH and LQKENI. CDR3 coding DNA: TGTGCCAGCTCACCATCGACAGTAACTGGGGCCAACGTCCTGACTTTC. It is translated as CASSPSTVTGANVLTF.

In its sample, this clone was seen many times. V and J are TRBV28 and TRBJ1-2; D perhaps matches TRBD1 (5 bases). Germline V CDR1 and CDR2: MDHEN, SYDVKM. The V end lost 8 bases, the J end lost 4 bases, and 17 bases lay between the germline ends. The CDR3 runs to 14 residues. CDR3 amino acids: CASGRFTGTYGYTF. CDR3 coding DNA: TGTGCCAGCGGGAGGTTCACGGGGACCTATGGCTACACCTTC.

CDR3 amino acids: CASSLGDTNSPLHF. The CDR3 DNA sequence: TGTGCCAGCAGCTTGGGGGATACTAATTCACCCCTCCACTTT. The chain combines TRBV5-4 with TRBJ1-6, with unresolved D. CDR1 SGHNT and CDR2 YYREEE come from the germline V gene (reference sequence). The CDR3 is made up of 14 amino acids. The V end was cut by 0 bases, the J end by 6 bases, with 7 bases between.

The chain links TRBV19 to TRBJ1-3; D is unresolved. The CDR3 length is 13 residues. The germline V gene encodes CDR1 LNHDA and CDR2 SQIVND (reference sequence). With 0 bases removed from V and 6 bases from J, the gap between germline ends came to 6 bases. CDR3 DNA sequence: TGTGCCAGTAGTATAGAGGCCGAAAACACCATATATTTT. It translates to CASSIEAENTIYF.

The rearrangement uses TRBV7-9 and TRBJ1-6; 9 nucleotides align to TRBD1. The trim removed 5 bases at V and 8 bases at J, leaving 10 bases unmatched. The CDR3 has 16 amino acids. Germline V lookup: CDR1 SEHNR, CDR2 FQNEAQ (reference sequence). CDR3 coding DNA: TGTGCCAGCAGCGACAGGACAGGGGCAGTTGATTCACCCCTCCACTTT. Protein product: CASSDRTGAVDSPLHF.

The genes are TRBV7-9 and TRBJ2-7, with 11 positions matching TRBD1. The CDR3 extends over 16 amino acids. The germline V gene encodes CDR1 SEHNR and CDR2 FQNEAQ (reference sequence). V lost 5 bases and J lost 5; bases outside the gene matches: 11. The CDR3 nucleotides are TGTGCCAGCAGCCTTCTCCGCGGACAGGGGGCGGACGAGCAGTACTTC. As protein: CASSLLRGQGADEQYF.

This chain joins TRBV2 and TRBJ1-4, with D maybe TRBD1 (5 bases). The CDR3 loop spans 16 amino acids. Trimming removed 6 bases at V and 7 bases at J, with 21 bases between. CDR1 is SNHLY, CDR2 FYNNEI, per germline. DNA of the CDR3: TGTGCCAGCAGGGATGGACTTCGGGGGGAAGGTGAAAAACTGTTTTTT. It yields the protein CASRDGLRGEGEKLFF. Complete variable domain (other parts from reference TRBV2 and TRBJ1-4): EPEVTQTPSHQVTQMGQEVILRCVPISNHLYFYWYRQILGQKVEFLVSFYNNEISEKSEIFDDQFSVERPDGSNFTLKIRSTKLEDSAMYFCASRDGLRGEGEKLFFGSGTQLSVL.

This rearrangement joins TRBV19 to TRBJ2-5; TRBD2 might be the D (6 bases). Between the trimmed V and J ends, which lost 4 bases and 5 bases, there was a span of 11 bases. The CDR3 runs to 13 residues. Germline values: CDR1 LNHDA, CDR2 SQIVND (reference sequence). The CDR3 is CASSTSVRETQYF. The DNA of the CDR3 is TGTGCCAGTAGTACTAGCGTTCGGGAGACCCAGTACTTC. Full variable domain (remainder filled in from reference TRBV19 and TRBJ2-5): DGGITQSPKYLFRKEGQNVTLSCEQNLNHDAMYWYRQDPGQGLRLIYYSQIVNDFQKGDIAEGYSVSREKKESFPLTVTSAQKNPTAFYLCASSTSVRETQYFGPGTRLLVL.

This CDR3 is CASSLEGYPYEQYF. For the CDR3, the DNA is TGTGCCAGCAGCTTAGAAGGGTACCCCTACGAGCAGTACTTC. The chain recombines TRBV7-2 with TRBJ2-7; no definite D call. The germline gives CDR1 SGHTA, CDR2 FQGNSA. V dropped 1 base and J dropped 2 bases, with 9 bases sitting between them. This CDR3 is 14 amino acids long.

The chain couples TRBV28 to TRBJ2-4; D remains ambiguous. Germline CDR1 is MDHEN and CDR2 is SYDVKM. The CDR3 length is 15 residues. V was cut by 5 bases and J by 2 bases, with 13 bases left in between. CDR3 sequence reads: CASSAVVGTKNIQYF. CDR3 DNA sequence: TGTGCCAGCAGTGCCGTTGTGGGTACCAAAAACATTCAGTACTTC. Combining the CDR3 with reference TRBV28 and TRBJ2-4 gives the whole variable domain DVKVTQSSRYLVKRTGEKVFLECVQDMDHENMFWYRQDPGLGLRLIYFSYDVKMKEKGDIPEGYSVSREKKERFSLILESASTNQTSMYLCASSAVVGTKNIQYFGAGTRLSVL.

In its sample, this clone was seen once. Here the CDR3 DNA reads TGTGCCAGCAGAAGTGGGACAGCTAATGAAAAACTGTTTTTT. Its translation: CASRSGTANEKLFF. The chain couples TRBV6-1 to TRBJ1-4, with 7 bases aligning to TRBD1. V shed 6 bases and J 3 bases; nucleotides not matched to a gene: 4. CDR3 length equals 14 residues. Germline V gene data show CDR1 as MNHNS and CDR2 as SASEGT.

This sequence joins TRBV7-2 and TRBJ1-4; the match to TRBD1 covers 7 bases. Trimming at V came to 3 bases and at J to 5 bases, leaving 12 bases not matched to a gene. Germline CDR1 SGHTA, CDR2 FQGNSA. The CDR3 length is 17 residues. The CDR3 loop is CASSFRPHRGENEKLFF. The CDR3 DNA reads TGTGCCAGCAGCTTCCGCCCTCACAGGGGTGAAAATGAAAAACTGTTTTTT.

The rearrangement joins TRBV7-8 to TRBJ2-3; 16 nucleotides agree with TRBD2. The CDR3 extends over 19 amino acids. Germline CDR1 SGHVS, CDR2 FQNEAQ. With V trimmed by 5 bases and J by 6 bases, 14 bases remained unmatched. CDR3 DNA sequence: TGTGCCAGCAGCCCTAAACCGGGACTAGCGGGAGGGCATGGGGATACGCAGTATTTT. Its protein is CASSPKPGLAGGHGDTQYF.

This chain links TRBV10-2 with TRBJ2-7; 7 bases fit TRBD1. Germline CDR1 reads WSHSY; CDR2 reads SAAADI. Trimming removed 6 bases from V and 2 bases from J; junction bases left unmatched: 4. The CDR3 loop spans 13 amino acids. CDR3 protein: CASRAGQAYEQYF. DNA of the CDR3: TGCGCCAGCAGAGCAGGACAGGCCTACGAGCAGTACTTC.

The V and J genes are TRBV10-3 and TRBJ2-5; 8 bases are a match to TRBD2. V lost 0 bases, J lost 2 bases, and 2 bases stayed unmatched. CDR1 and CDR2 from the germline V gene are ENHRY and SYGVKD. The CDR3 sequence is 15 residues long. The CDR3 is CAISESSGGQETQYF. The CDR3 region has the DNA TGTGCCATCAGTGAGTCGAGCGGGGGACAAGAGACCCAGTACTTC.

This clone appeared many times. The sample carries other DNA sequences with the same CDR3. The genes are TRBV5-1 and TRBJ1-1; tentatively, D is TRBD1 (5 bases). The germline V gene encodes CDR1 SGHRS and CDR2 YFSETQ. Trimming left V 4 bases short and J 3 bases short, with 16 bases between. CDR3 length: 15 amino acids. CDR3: CASSAGSMGDTEAFF. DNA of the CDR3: TGCGCCAGCAGCGCCGGATCAATGGGGGACACTGAAGCTTTCTTT.

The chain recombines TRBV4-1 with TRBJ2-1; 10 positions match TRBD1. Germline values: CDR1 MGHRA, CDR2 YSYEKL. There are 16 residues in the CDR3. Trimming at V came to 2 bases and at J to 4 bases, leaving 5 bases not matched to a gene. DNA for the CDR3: TGCGCCAGCAGCCAAATGGGGACAGGGGCTTACAATGAGCAGTTCTTC. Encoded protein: CASSQMGTGAYNEQFF.

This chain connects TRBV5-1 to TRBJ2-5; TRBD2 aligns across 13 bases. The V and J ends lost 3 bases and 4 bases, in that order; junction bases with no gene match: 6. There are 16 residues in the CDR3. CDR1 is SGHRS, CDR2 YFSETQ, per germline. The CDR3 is CASSWGLAGRRETQYF. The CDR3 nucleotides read TGCGCCAGCAGCTGGGGACTAGCGGGGAGGCGAGAGACCCAGTACTTC.

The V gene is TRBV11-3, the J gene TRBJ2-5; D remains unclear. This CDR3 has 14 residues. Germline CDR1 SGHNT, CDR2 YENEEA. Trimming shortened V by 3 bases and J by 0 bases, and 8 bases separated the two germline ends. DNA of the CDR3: TGTGCCAGCAGCTTTGCCAGGCACCAAGAGACCCAGTACTTC. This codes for CASSFARHQETQYF. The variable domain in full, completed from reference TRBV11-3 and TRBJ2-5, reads EAGVVQSPRYKIIEKKQPVAFWCNPISGHNTLYWYLQNLGQGPELLIRYENEEAVDDSQLPKDRFSAERLKGVDSTLKIQPAELGDSAVYLCASSFARHQETQYFGPGTRLLVL.

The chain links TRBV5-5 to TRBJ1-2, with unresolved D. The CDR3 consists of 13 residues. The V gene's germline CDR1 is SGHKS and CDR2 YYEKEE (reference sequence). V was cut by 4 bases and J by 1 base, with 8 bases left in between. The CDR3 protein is CASSPQINYGYTF. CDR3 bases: TGTGCCAGCAGCCCACAGATTAACTATGGCTACACCTTC. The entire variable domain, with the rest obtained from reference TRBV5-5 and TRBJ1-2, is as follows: DAGVTQSPTHLIKTRGQQVTLRCSPISGHKSVSWYQQVLGQGPQFIFQYYEKEERGRGNFPDRFSARQFPNYSSELNVNALLLGDSALYLCASSPQINYGYTFGSGTRLTVV.

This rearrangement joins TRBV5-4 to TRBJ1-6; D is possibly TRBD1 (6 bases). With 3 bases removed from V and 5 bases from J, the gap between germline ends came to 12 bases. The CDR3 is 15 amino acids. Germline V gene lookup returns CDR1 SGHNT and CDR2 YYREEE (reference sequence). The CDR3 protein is CASSSKTGDNSPLHF. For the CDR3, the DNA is TGTGCCAGCAGCTCGAAGACAGGAGATAATTCACCCCTCCACTTT.

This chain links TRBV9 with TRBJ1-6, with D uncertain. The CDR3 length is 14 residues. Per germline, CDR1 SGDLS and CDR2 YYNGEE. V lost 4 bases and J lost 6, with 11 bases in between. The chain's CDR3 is CASSPQVLNSPLHF. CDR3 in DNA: TGTGCCAGCAGCCCCCAAGTACTTAATTCACCCCTCCACTTT.

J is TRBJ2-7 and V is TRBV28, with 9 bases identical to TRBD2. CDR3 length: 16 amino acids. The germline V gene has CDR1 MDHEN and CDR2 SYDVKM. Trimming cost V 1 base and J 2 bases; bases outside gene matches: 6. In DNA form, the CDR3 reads TGTGCCAGCAGTTTATTTCTAGCGGGATCGACCTACGAGCAGTACTTC. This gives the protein CASSLFLAGSTYEQYF.